Sequencing of this T cell receptor beta chain was carried out in a study of T cell responses to AZD1222 COVID-19 vaccine. The study, taken as a whole, reports: At baseline, seropositivity was found in only six or seven AZD1222 recipients. Spike-specific TCRs gained breadth and depth after people received two AZD1222 doses.

In its sample, this clone was seen many times. Its antigen is as yet unknown. Trimming took 5 bases from V and 6 from J; bases not matched to a gene: 3. The germline V gene has CDR1 MRHNA and CDR2 SNTAGT. This CDR3 has 13 residues. The protocol was immunoSEQ multiplex PCR, while the TCRdb copy is restricted to in-frame clones and leaves out a portion. The table shows around 120,000 clones, with around 92% occurring only once. The specimen comprised peripheral blood, sampled on day 0 of AZD1222 vaccination. V and J are TRBV6-4 and TRBJ2-1; 8 bases line up with TRBD2. This receptor was obtained from an adult in good health. CDR3: CASSTGTSNEQFF. The CDR3 DNA follows: TGTGCCAGCAGTACCGGGACTAGCAATGAGCAGTTCTTC.